This T cell receptor beta chain was profiled in a study of T-cell memory formation after mild COVID-19. Study conclusions and caveats: For contracting clones, CD4+ ones sat mainly in CM and EM, CD8+ in EMRA. Still unconfirmed is whether the second-wave clones peaking on day 37 recognized SARS-CoV-2.

Trimming pared 0 bases from V and 4 bases from J, leaving 11 bases between. The CDR3 is 15 amino acids. Germline V lookup: CDR1 SGHRS, CDR2 YFSETQ. This clonotype was seen ten or more times. Its target is unknown. TCRdb independently ran MiXCR on the 5' RACE reads; one entry per CDR3 protein. In the table there are more than 150,000 distinct CDR3 sequences, around a sixth of which are singletons. The chain employs TRBV5-1 and TRBJ2-1; D might be TRBD2 (6 bases). Material: PBMCs or a T cell subset sorted from them (not recorded which). The clonotype comes from a man aged 18 to 29 who had mild COVID-19 (a few samples of this study predate the infection). Cell type and time point are not known. CDR3 in DNA: TGCGCCAGCAGCTTGGAGGGTGCGGGGTACAATGAGCAGTTCTTC. It yields the protein CASSLEGAGYNEQFF.